Listed below are T cell receptor beta chains from one sample, sequenced in a study of control samples from healthy donors and cancer patients. The method was immunoSEQ multiplex PCR; TCRdb's version includes in-frame clones alone and lacks a portion of them. Of approximately 180,000 clones listed, approximately 94% are singletons. Sequenced material: blood. The receptors shown here come from a woman aged 18-29 years in good health. Both conserved end residues are part of each CDR3. D genes are given only for firm matches. A clone size is listed for some rows: how often the clone was seen (once, few, many), or a class if it is expanded.

-	-	TRBV18	TRBJ1-1	13	CASSARTVLEAFF	TGTGCCAGCTCCGCCAGGACGGTACTTGAAGCTTTCTTT
-	-	TRBV28	TRBJ1-5	13	CASRDAWRQPQHF	TGTGCCAGCAGGGACGCGTGGCGACAGCCCCAGCATTTT
-	-	TRBV12-3/TRBV12-4	TRBJ1-1	12	CASSLDWGVPFF	TGTGCCAGCAGTTTAGATTGGGGCGTACCTTTCTTT
TRBD1	-	TRBV11-2	TRBJ2-7	13	CASSPGTAYEQYF	TGTGCCAGCAGCCCCGGGACAGCCTACGAGCAGTACTTC
-	-	TRBV11-2	TRBJ2-5	11	CASSLAETQYF	TGTGCCAGCAGCCTTGCAGAGACCCAGTACTTC
-	-	TRBV19	TRBJ1-6	16	CASSYRISSYNSPLHF	TGTGCCAGTAGCTACAGGATAAGCTCCTATAATTCACCCCTCCACTTT
TRBD1	-	TRBV11-3	TRBJ1-3	17	CASSRSHRGLAGNTIYF	TGTGCCAGCAGCCGCTCACACAGGGGGCTTGCTGGAAACACCATATATTTT
-	-	TRBV6-2/TRBV6-3	TRBJ1-6	16	CASSQSVGTINSPLHF	TGTGCCAGCAGCCAGTCGGTGGGAACGATCAATTCACCCCTCCACTTT
TRBD2	-	TRBV5-1	TRBJ2-7	19	CASSLAPDNRDYSSYEQYF	TGCGCCAGCAGCTTGGCCCCCGATAACCGGGACTACAGCTCCTACGAGCAGTACTTC
-	-	TRBV10-3	TRBJ2-1	14	CAIEGGGGYNEQFF	TGTGCCATCGAAGGAGGAGGCGGCTACAATGAGCAGTTCTTC
-	-	TRBV10-3	TRBJ1-1	13	CAIRQGKDTEAFF	TGTGCCATCAGGCAGGGTAAGGACACTGAAGCTTTCTTT
-	-	TRBV10-3	TRBJ2-7	19	CAISESVPSFPQGSYEQYF	TGTGCCATCAGTGAGTCGGTCCCTTCCTTTCCCCAGGGTTCCTACGAGCAGTACTTC
TRBD1	-	TRBV19	TRBJ2-2	15	CASSMTGIGTGELFF	TGTGCCAGTAGTATGACAGGGATAGGGACCGGGGAGCTGTTTTTT
TRBD1	-	TRBV6-6	TRBJ2-1	14	CASSYFTGENEQFF	TGTGCCAGCAGTTACTTTACAGGGGAGAATGAGCAGTTCTTC
TRBD1	few	TRBV6-6	TRBJ2-7	14	CASSYGQGGNEQYF	TGTGCCAGCAGTTACGGACAGGGGGGCAACGAGCAGTACTTC
TRBD1	-	TRBV4-3	TRBJ1-4	15	CASSHRTGQHEKLFF	TGCGCCAGCAGCCACCGTACGGGACAGCATGAAAAACTGTTTTTT
TRBD1	-	TRBV6-5	TRBJ2-3	14	CASVRQGQTDTQYF	TGTGCCAGCGTGAGACAGGGTCAAACAGATACGCAGTATTTT
-	-	TRBV29-1	TRBJ1-1	12	CSVVVEGLQAFF	TGCAGCGTTGTTGTGGAAGGCCTACAAGCTTTCTTT
TRBD1	-	TRBV19	TRBJ1-2	15	CASTNPGQSNYGYTF	TGTGCCAGTACTAATCCGGGACAGAGTAACTATGGCTACACCTTC
TRBD1	-	TRBV14	TRBJ1-6	16	CASSHSDRGDLSPLHF	TGTGCCAGCAGCCACTCCGACAGGGGGGATCTTTCGCCCCTCCACTTT
-	-	TRBV2	TRBJ2-7	15	CASSEGIQGSYEQYF	TGTGCCAGCAGTGAAGGGATCCAGGGGTCCTACGAGCAGTACTTC
-	-	TRBV19	TRBJ1-1	13	CASSSDRNTEAFF	TGTGCCAGTAGTTCGGACAGGAACACTGAAGCTTTCTTT